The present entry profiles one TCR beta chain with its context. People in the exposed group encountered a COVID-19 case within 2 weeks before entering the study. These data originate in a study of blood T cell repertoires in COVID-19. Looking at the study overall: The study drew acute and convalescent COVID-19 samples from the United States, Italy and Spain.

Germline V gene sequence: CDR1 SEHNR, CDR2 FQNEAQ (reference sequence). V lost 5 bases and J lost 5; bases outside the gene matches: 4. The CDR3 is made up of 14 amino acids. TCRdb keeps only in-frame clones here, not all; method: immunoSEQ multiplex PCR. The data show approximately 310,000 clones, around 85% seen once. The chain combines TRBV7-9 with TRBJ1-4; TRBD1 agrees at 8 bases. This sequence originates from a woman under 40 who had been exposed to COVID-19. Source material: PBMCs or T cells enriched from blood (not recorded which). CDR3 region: CASSEGQGNEKLFF. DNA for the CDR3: TGTGCCAGCAGCGAAGGACAGGGAAATGAAAAACTGTTTTTT.